This T cell receptor beta chain was recorded in a study of shared clonotypes between healthy human individuals. For the study at large: Each donor contributed plates that comprised three CD4 naive, three CD4 memory, two CD8 naive and one CD8 memory.

Profiled with immunoSEQ multiplex PCR; TCRdb holds only in-frame clones, not every one. The data contain over 1.5 million clones, 95% to 99% of them singletons. The length of the CDR3 is 15 residues. The V segment lost 4 bases and the J segment 5 bases; nucleotides outside the gene matches: 9. Germline V gene lookup returns CDR1 SGDLS and CDR2 YYNGEE. All the donors were Caucasian adults who lived in Nashville, Tennessee. This receptor was taken from a young man in good health. The V call is TRBV9, the J call TRBJ2-3; TRBD2 matches 8 bases. Sequenced sample: naive CD4+ T cells sorted from blood. Subset given: CD45RA+ positively selected. The CDR3 loop is CASSHQRELGDTQYF. The CDR3 nucleotides read TGTGCCAGCAGCCACCAGCGGGAGCTGGGAGATACGCAGTATTTT.